Listed here are 32 T cell receptor beta chains from one sample, sequenced in a study of shared clonotypes between healthy human individuals. Profiled with immunoSEQ multiplex PCR; TCRdb holds only in-frame clones, not every one. Found here are about 1 million clones, about three quarters of them singletons; the top ten hold 1.4%. The sample was memory CD4+ T cells sorted from blood. Regarding subset: CD45RA-negative fraction. These receptors were obtained from a man aged 18 to 30 in good health.

V gene TRBV6-5 combines with J gene TRBJ1-3; no firm D call. V lost 4 bases and J lost 0, with 13 bases in between. This CDR3 is built from 16 residues. From germline, CDR1 is MNHEY and CDR2 SVGAGI. This CDR3 is CASSFGGFSSGNTIYF. DNA of the CDR3: TGTGCCAGCAGTTTCGGAGGATTCAGCTCTGGAAACACCATATATTTT.

J is TRBJ2-3 and V is TRBV7-2; 9 nucleotides align to TRBD2. The CDR3 extends over 16 amino acids. V shed 1 base and J 4 bases; nucleotides not matched to a gene: 6. CDR1 is SGHTA and CDR2 is FQGNSA in the germline V gene. CDR3 residues: CASSLVAGGMADTQYF. The CDR3 nucleotides read TGTGCCAGCAGCTTAGTGGCGGGAGGGATGGCAGATACGCAGTATTTT. The full variable domain, with the rest looked up from reference TRBV7-2 and TRBJ2-3, is GAGVSQSPSNKVTEKGKDVELRCDPISGHTALYWYRQSLGQGLEFLIYFQGNSAPDKSGLPSDRFSAERTGGSVSTLTIQRTQQEDSAVYLCASSLVAGGMADTQYFGPGTRLTVL.

The sample holds a few counts of this clone. The gene calls are TRBV30 and TRBJ2-4; 9 positions match TRBD2. V lost 5 bases, J lost 6 bases, and 8 bases stayed unmatched. This CDR3 contains 14 residues. CDR1 and CDR2 from the germline V gene are GTSNPN and SVGIG (reference sequence). CDR3 protein: CAWRREGLGNIQYF. The CDR3 region has the DNA TGTGCCTGGCGGCGGGAGGGCCTCGGAAACATTCAGTACTTC. Looking up the rest from reference TRBV30 and TRBJ2-4 gives the full variable domain: SQTIHQWPATLVQPVGSPLSLECTVEGTSNPNLYWYRQAAGRGLQLLFYSVGIGQISSEVPQNLSASRPQDRQFILSSKKLLLSDSGFYLCAWRREGLGNIQYFGAGTRLSVL.

The rearrangement joins TRBV11-1 to TRBJ2-4; 10 nucleotides align to TRBD2. Germline CDR1 SGHAT, CDR2 FQDESV (reference sequence). After removal of 3 bases from V and 3 bases from J, the junction contained 5 bases not matched to a gene. This CDR3 contains 16 residues. CDR3 in amino acids: CASSFLSGGFKNIQYF. The CDR3 DNA sequence: TGTGCCAGCAGCTTCCTTAGCGGGGGGTTCAAAAACATTCAGTACTTC.

In this sample, this clone turned up once. This chain joins TRBV13 and TRBJ2-3; D may be TRBD1 (7 bases). From germline, CDR1 is PRHDT and CDR2 FYEKMQ (reference sequence). Trimming pared 5 bases from V and 3 bases from J, leaving 12 bases between. CDR3 length: 14 amino acids. The CDR3 sequence is CASSMEGATDTQYF. As DNA, the CDR3 is TGTGCCAGCAGCATGGAGGGGGCAACAGATACGCAGTATTTT.

Concerning this clone: Other DNA sequences in the sample encode the same CDR3. The chain couples TRBV5-4 to TRBJ2-2, with D unresolved. Between the trimmed V and J ends, which lost 4 bases and 1 base, there was a span of 5 bases. The length of the CDR3 is 13 residues. Germline assignment: CDR1 SGHNT and CDR2 YYREEE (reference sequence). CDR3 nucleotides: TGTGCCAGCAGCCTAAGGAACACCGGGGAGCTGTTTTTT. It codes for CASSLRNTGELFF.

V gene TRBV7-6 combines with J gene TRBJ2-2; TRBD1 aligns across 10 bases. V dropped 5 bases and J dropped 4; count of bases not matched to a gene: 4. Germline values: CDR1 SGHVS, CDR2 FNYEAQ. This CDR3 has 15 residues. The CDR3 DNA reads TGTGCCAGCAGCCCCTGGACAGGGGGCACCGGGGAGCTGTTTTTT. It codes for CASSPWTGGTGELFF.

This clone was seen just once. The chain recombines TRBV7-8 with TRBJ1-6; TRBD1 aligns across 8 bases. This CDR3 spans 16 amino acids. V shed 1 base and J 10 bases; nucleotides not matched to a gene: 9. The germline V gene encodes CDR1 SGHVS and CDR2 FQNEAQ. CDR3 bases: TGTGCCAGCAGCTTAGTGGGTCAGGGGGCCGGGTCACCCCTCCACTTT. Residues: CASSLVGQGAGSPLHF. The full variable domain, in which reference TRBV7-8 and TRBJ1-6 provide the parts outside the CDR3, is GAGVSQSPRYKVAKRGQDVALRCDPISGHVSLFWYQQALGQGPEFLTYFQNEAQLDKSGLPSDRFFAERPEGSVSTLKIQRTQQEDSAVYLCASSLVGQGAGSPLHFGNGTRLTVT.

V is TRBV21-1 and J is TRBJ1-2. TRBV21-1 corresponds to a pseudogene. This CDR3 has 23 amino acids. In DNA form, the CDR3 reads TGTGCCAGCAGCAAAGAATGGGATACTCCACGGCAGGGAGCCGCCCGATGTTTTGCTGGCTACACCTTC. It yields the protein CASSKEWDTPRQGAARCFAGYTF.

The rearrangement links TRBV15 to TRBJ1-2, with a tentative D call TRBD1 (6 bases). V was trimmed by 6 bases and J by 2 bases, leaving 13 bases between them. The CDR3 totals 14 residues. Germline V gene sequence: CDR1 LNHNV, CDR2 YYDKDF (reference sequence). This chain's CDR3 is CATRDQGSNYGYTF. Written as DNA, the CDR3 is TGTGCCACCAGAGATCAGGGGTCGAACTATGGCTACACCTTC.

This clone has at least ten counts. The V and J genes are TRBV11-3 and TRBJ2-1, with 16 bases identical to TRBD2. With V trimmed by 5 bases and J by 5 bases, 3 bases remained unmatched. The CDR3 consists of 16 residues. Germline CDR1 and CDR2: SGHNT and YENEEA. CDR3 coding DNA: TGTGCCAGCAGCAAGGGACTAGCGGGAGGGGACAATGAGCAGTTCTTC. Residues: CASSKGLAGGDNEQFF.

CDR3 protein: CASSTGLDWGQYF. The CDR3 coding sequence is TGTGCCAGCAGCACGGGACTAGACTGGGGGCAGTACTTC. This chain connects TRBV6-6 to TRBJ2-7; the match to TRBD2 covers 8 bases. The junction had 10 bases not matched to a gene; V was cut back by 6 bases and J by 9 bases. From germline, CDR1 is MNHNY and CDR2 SVGAGI (reference sequence). The CDR3 sequence is 13 residues long.

This clone has only a few counts. The rearrangement uses TRBV5-4 and TRBJ1-6; 7 positions agree with TRBD1. The CDR3 has 15 amino acids. V was clipped by 4 bases and J by 6 bases; unmatched bases: 7. Per germline, CDR1 SGHNT and CDR2 YYREEE (reference sequence). The CDR3 DNA sequence: TGTGCCAGCAGCCCCGACAGGGCGACTAATTCACCCCTCCACTTT. Amino acids: CASSPDRATNSPLHF.

The chain is built from TRBV4-3 and TRBJ1-1; D is possibly TRBD1 (5 bases). CDR1 is LGHNA and CDR2 is YSLEER in the germline V gene. The CDR3 extends over 15 amino acids. Trimming removed 0 bases at V and 3 bases at J, with 11 bases between. The chain's CDR3 is CASSQDEGLDTEAFF. DNA for the CDR3: TGCGCCAGCAGCCAAGATGAGGGGTTAGACACTGAAGCTTTCTTT.

The rearrangement joins TRBV6-1 to TRBJ2-3; no firm D call. The CDR3 contains 14 residues. Trimming cost V 3 bases and J 6 bases, with 13 bases left between them. The germline CDR1 and CDR2 sequences are MNHNS and SASEGT. The CDR3: CASSEQVTRDTQYF. The CDR3 DNA reads TGTGCCAGCAGTGAGCAAGTTACCAGGGATACGCAGTATTTT.

This clone was seen at least ten times. The J gene is TRBJ1-2, the V gene TRBV6-5; D is unclear. The CDR3 is 13 amino acids. From germline, CDR1 is MNHEY and CDR2 SVGAGI. Trimming left V 4 bases short and J 2 bases short, with 8 bases between. CDR3 sequence: CASSSTENYGYTF. Written as DNA, the CDR3 is TGTGCCAGCAGTTCCACCGAGAACTATGGCTACACCTTC.

V usage is TRBV6-1 and J usage is TRBJ1-5; 7 nucleotides agree with TRBD1. This CDR3 comprises 15 residues. V lost 5 bases to trimming and J lost 2 bases; unmatched junction nucleotides: 6. Germline V lookup: CDR1 MNHNS, CDR2 SASEGT. Written as DNA, the CDR3 is TGTGCCAGCAGTTTCGACAGGGACCGCAATCAGCCCCAGCATTTT. Protein sequence: CASSFDRDRNQPQHF.

J is TRBJ1-1 and V is TRBV19, with D hard to call. V was trimmed by 11 bases and J by 0 bases, leaving 13 bases between them. The CDR3 has 13 residues. Germline CDR1 and CDR2: LNHDA and SQIVND (reference sequence). CDR3 sequence: CASSESMNTEAFF. The DNA for the CDR3 is TGTGCCTCAAGTGAGAGCATGAACACTGAAGCTTTCTTT.

The V gene is TRBV30, the J gene TRBJ2-6; the D call may be TRBD1 or TRBD2 (6 bases each). CDR3 length: 13 amino acids. Trimming cost V 5 bases and J 9 bases, with 14 bases left between them. Germline V CDR1 and CDR2: GTSNPN, SVGIG (reference sequence). The CDR3 loop is CAWSQGGVNVLTF. CDR3 DNA sequence: TGTGCCTGGTCACAGGGAGGTGTCAACGTCCTGACTTTC.

The CDR3 bases are TGTGCCATCAGAGACGCCGGGTCCTTAACGGGCGAGCAGTACTTC. Translated: CAIRDAGSLTGEQYF. V usage is TRBV10-3 and J usage is TRBJ2-7; D gene ambiguous. The CDR3 covers 15 residues. The germline CDR1 and CDR2 sequences are ENHRY and SYGVKD. The V and J ends lost 6 bases and 6 bases respectively, with 21 bases between them.

Comments on this clone: Distinct nucleotide sequences in the sample also encode this CDR3. The chain is built from TRBV13 and TRBJ1-1, with D unresolved. Germline V lookup: CDR1 PRHDT, CDR2 FYEKMQ (reference sequence). The CDR3 is 14 residues long. V shed 0 bases and J shed 0 bases, with 5 bases lying between them. Here the CDR3 reads CASSLGRLNTEAFF. In nucleotides, the CDR3 is TGTGCCAGCAGCTTAGGCAGACTGAACACTGAAGCTTTCTTT. Combining the CDR3 with reference TRBV13 and TRBJ1-1 gives the whole variable domain AAGVIQSPRHLIKEKRETATLKCYPIPRHDTVYWYQQGPGQDPQFLISFYEKMQSDKGSIPDRFSAQQFSDYHSELNMSSLELGDSALYFCASSLGRLNTEAFFGQGTRLTVV.

This clone was found a few times. The sample carries other DNA sequences with the same CDR3. V usage is TRBV5-4 and J usage is TRBJ2-3, with TRBD2 matching over 12 bases. V was pared by 0 bases and J by 6 bases, with 2 bases of the junction left unmatched. This CDR3 comprises 15 residues. CDR1 SGHNT and CDR2 YYREEE come from the germline V gene (reference sequence). In DNA, the CDR3 is TGTGCCAGCAGCTTGGCTAGCGGGGGGGTTGATACGCAGTATTTT. Protein product: CASSLASGGVDTQYF.

The chain links TRBV30 to TRBJ1-2; 10 bases fit TRBD1. The CDR3 totals 14 residues. Unmatched junction bases numbered 7, after V lost 3 bases and J lost 6 bases. Germline-derived CDR1 and CDR2 are GTSNPN and SVGIG (reference sequence). The CDR3 spells CAWRPDRGLHGYTF. For the CDR3, the DNA is TGTGCCTGGAGGCCCGACAGGGGGCTTCATGGCTACACCTTC. Full variable domain (outside the CDR3, taken from reference TRBV30 and TRBJ1-2): SQTIHQWPATLVQPVGSPLSLECTVEGTSNPNLYWYRQAAGRGLQLLFYSVGIGQISSEVPQNLSASRPQDRQFILSSKKLLLSDSGFYLCAWRPDRGLHGYTFGSGTRLTVV.

V gene TRBV9 combines with J gene TRBJ1-4; 8 bases fit TRBD1. The V and J ends lost 3 bases and 4 bases, in that order; junction bases with no gene match: 5. The CDR3 covers 15 residues. Germline loops: CDR1 SGDLS, CDR2 YYNGEE. The CDR3 DNA reads as TGTGCCAGCAGCGCAAGGGACAGGAGTAATGAAAAACTGTTTTTT. This codes for CASSARDRSNEKLFF. The entire variable domain, with the rest obtained from reference TRBV9 and TRBJ1-4, is as follows: DSGVTQTPKHLITATGQRVTLRCSPRSGDLSVYWYQQSLDQGLQFLIQYYNGEERAKGNILERFSAQQFPDLHSELNLSSLELGDSALYFCASSARDRSNEKLFFGSGTQLSVL.

The chain joins TRBV10-3 to TRBJ2-2; D remains ambiguous. Trimming left V 0 bases short and J 0 bases short, with 8 bases between. Germline assignment: CDR1 ENHRY and CDR2 SYGVKD. The CDR3 totals 16 residues. The chain's CDR3 is CAISESKPANTGELFF. CDR3 DNA sequence: TGTGCCATCAGTGAGTCGAAACCCGCGAACACCGGGGAGCTGTTTTTT.

The chain combines TRBV9 with TRBJ2-2, with 9 bases matching TRBD1. J was trimmed by 6 bases and V by 3 bases; bases with no gene match: 6. CDR1 and CDR2 (germline): SGDLS, YYNGEE. The CDR3 loop spans 15 amino acids. CDR3 amino acids: CASSATGTGPGELFF. The CDR3 nucleotides are TGTGCCAGCAGCGCTACCGGGACAGGGCCCGGGGAGCTGTTTTTT.

Regarding this clone: At the DNA level, this CDR3 is encoded by other sequences in the same sample as well. The V and J genes are TRBV7-6 and TRBJ2-3; TRBD2 matches at 7 bases. Germline CDR1 is SGHVS and CDR2 is FNYEAQ. The trim removed 4 bases at V and 6 bases at J, leaving 1 base unmatched. CDR3 length equals 12 residues. The CDR3 nucleotides read TGTGCCAGCAGCTCCGGGGGGGATACGCAGTATTTT. It translates to CASSSGGDTQYF. The whole variable domain, remainder taken from reference TRBV7-6 and TRBJ2-3, is GAGVSQSPRYKVTKRGQDVALRCDPISGHVSLYWYRQALGQGPEFLTYFNYEAQQDKSGLPNDRFSAERPEGSISTLTIQRTEQRDSAMYRCASSSGGDTQYFGPGTRLTVL.

To note about this clone: The same CDR3 can be traced to other DNA sequences in this sample. This sequence joins TRBV7-2 and TRBJ2-7, with 7 bases matching TRBD2. J was trimmed by 0 bases and V by 1 base; bases with no gene match: 6. Germline CDR1 and CDR2: SGHTA and FQGNSA. This CDR3 is 16 amino acids long. The CDR3 DNA sequence: TGTGCCAGCAGCTTAGTCAGCGGCGGGAGCTCCTACGAGCAGTACTTC. Its translation: CASSLVSGGSSYEQYF.

The chain recombines TRBV30 with TRBJ2-7; 8 bases fit TRBD1. The length of the CDR3 is 12 residues. J was trimmed by 10 bases and V by 2 bases; bases with no gene match: 7. Germline lookup yields CDR1 GTSNPN and CDR2 SVGIG (reference sequence). CDR3 coding DNA: TGTGCCTGGAGTCCAGGGACAGGCGCACAGTACTTC. Residues: CAWSPGTGAQYF.

This rearrangement joins TRBV7-9 to TRBJ2-1, with D tentatively TRBD1 or TRBD2 (5 bases each). Germline values: CDR1 SEHNR, CDR2 FQNEAQ (reference sequence). V was cut by 9 bases and J by 3 bases, with 9 bases left in between. The CDR3 length is 12 residues. CDR3 nucleotides: TGTGCCAGGGGGGACGGCTACAATGAGCAGTTCTTC. This gives the protein CARGDGYNEQFF.

The chain recombines TRBV29-1 with TRBJ2-7, with D unclear. Germline CDR1 and CDR2: SQVTM and ANQGSEA. Trimming removed 5 bases at V and 4 bases at J, with 12 bases between. The CDR3 totals 12 residues. CDR3 amino acids: CSVSSNKYEQYF. The CDR3 region has the DNA TGCAGCGTTTCCAGTAATAAATACGAGCAGTACTTC.

V and J are TRBV5-4 and TRBJ2-7, with D possibly matching TRBD2 (7 bases). Trimming removed 3 bases from V and 0 bases from J, with 16 bases in between. Germline V lookup: CDR1 SGHNT, CDR2 YYREEE (reference sequence). This CDR3 has 16 residues. The CDR3 region has the DNA TGTGCCAGCAGCTCCGGGGGCAGCGGGGCCTCCTACGAGCAGTACTTC. Translated: CASSSGGSGASYEQYF.